The clone carrying this T cell receptor (beta chain) has only a few counts. The antigen is undetermined. The sample comes from a study of cytomegalovirus exposure and HLA in healthy donors. Both 60 Vbeta primers and 13 Jbeta primers went into the PCR. The method was immunoSEQ multiplex PCR; TCRdb's version includes in-frame clones alone and lacks a portion of them. The table records some 150,000 clones, about 60% of them present only once. Trimming at V came to 3 bases and at J to 2 bases, leaving 6 bases not matched to a gene. This CDR3 comprises 14 residues. Germline CDR1 is SQVTM and CDR2 is ANQGSEA. The study's findings and limits: The authors judged a highly shared variant cluster likely a sequencing artifact. Researchers had no immune exposure information except CMV serostatus available. Later analysis reportedly placed an Asian-associated ancestry cluster below the roughly 680-donor mean in N-insertions.

The genes are TRBV29-1 and TRBJ1-2, with 7 bases fitting TRBD1. This receptor was obtained from a woman aged 60-75 years in good health and CMV-seropositive. Sample: PBMCs. As DNA, the CDR3 is TGCAGCGTTGACATACAGGGGCCCAACTATGGCTACACCTTC. Protein product: CSVDIQGPNYGYTF.